A single T cell receptor (beta chain) is shown here with its context. Antigen specificity is unknown. The CDR3 totals 18 residues. Trimming pared 4 bases from V and 0 bases from J, leaving 16 bases between. Germline V gives CDR1 SEHNR, CDR2 FQNEAQ (reference sequence). This record belongs to a study of cytomegalovirus exposure and HLA in healthy donors. Points from the study as a whole: A later analysis linked 15,000 to 20,000 TCR beta sequences to HLA alleles at 0.05 false discovery rate. In vitro, three CMV-associated chains proved specific for CMV antigens. Some highly shared sequence variants likely arose as a pipeline artifact.

Vbeta (60) and Jbeta (13) primers were used in the PCR. Method: immunoSEQ multiplex PCR; TCRdb's copy keeps in-frame clones and lacks some. The repertoire has approximately 190,000 clones, around 82% of them found once; the top ten carry roughly 15%. The sequence was collected from a woman in her twenties or thirties in good health and CMV-seropositive. The sample consisted of PBMCs. The V and J genes are TRBV7-9 and TRBJ1-6; D is possibly TRBD1 (6 bases). CDR3 nucleotides: TGTGCCAGCAGCTCCGACTCTCAGGGGAGCTCCTATAATTCACCCCTCCACTTT. Its protein is CASSSDSQGSSYNSPLHF. Drawing the rest from reference TRBV7-9 and TRBJ1-6, the complete variable domain is DTGVSQNPRHKITKRGQNVTFRCDPISEHNRLYWYRQTLGQGPEFLTYFQNEAQLEKSRLLSDRFSAERPKGSFSTLEIQRTEQGDSAMYLCASSSDSQGSSYNSPLHFGNGTRLTVT.